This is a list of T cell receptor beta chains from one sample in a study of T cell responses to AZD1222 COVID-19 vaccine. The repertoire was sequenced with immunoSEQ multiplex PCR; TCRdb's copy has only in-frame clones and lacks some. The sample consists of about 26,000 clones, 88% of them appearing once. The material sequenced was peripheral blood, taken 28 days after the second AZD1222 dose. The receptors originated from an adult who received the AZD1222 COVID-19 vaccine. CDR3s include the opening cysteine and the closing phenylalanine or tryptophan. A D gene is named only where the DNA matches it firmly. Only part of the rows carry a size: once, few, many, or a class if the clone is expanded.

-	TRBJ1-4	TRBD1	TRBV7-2	CASSLGNRGNEKLFF	TGTGCCAGCAGCTTAGGAAACAGGGGGAATGAAAAACTGTTTTTT
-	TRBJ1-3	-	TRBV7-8	CASSVIAGNTIYF	TGTGCCAGCAGCGTGATAGCAGGAAACACCATATATTTT
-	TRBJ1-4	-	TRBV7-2	CASSLTRNEKLFF	TGTGCCAGCAGCTTGACAAGAAATGAAAAACTGTTTTTT
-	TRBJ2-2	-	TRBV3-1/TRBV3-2	CASSQDSRARFGELFF	TGTGCCAGCAGCCAAGATTCGAGGGCCCGGTTCGGGGAGCTGTTTTTT
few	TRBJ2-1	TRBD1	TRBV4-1	CASSQQGPSGQGGHEQFF	TGCGCCAGCAGCCAGCAGGGACCATCGGGACAGGGAGGTCACGAGCAGTTCTTC
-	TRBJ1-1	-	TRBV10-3	CAIRDYREVDTEAFF	TGTGCCATCCGGGATTACAGGGAGGTAGACACTGAAGCTTTCTTT
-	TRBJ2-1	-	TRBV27	CASTSSGGLLNEQFF	TGTGCCAGTACGTCCTCGGGGGGCCTTCTAAATGAGCAGTTCTTC
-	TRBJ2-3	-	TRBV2	CASSSSANTQYF	TGTGCCAGCAGTTCTAGCGCTAATACGCAGTATTTT
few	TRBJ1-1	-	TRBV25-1	CASEDGMNTEAFF	TGTGCCTCCGAGGACGGAATGAACACTGAAGCTTTCTTT
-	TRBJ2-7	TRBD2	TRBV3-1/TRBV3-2	CASSPTSGGSVEQYF	TGTGCCAGCAGCCCCACTAGCGGGGGTTCCGTGGAGCAGTACTTC
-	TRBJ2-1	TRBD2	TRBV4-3	CASSQDFSVSGGAGSNEQFF	TGCGCCAGCAGCCAAGATTTCTCGGTTAGCGGGGGGGCCGGGTCCAATGAGCAGTTCTTC